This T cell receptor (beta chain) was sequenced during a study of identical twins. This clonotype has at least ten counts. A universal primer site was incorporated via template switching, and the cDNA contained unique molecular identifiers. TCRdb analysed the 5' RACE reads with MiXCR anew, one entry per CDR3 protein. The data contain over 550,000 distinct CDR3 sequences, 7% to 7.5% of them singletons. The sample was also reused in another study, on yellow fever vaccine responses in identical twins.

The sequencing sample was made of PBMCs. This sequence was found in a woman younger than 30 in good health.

DNA of the CDR3: TGTGCCAGCAGCCCACTAGCGGGATCTTACGAGCAGTACTTC. It translates to CASSPLAGSYEQYF. The V gene is TRBV12-3 or TRBV12-4, the J gene TRBJ2-7, with TRBD2 matching 10 bases. The CDR3 contains 14 residues. With 6 bases clipped from V and 4 bases from J, the junction kept 6 bases outside the gene matches.